Described below is a single T cell receptor beta chain sequence and its context. Antigen: not known. Analyses pooled second doses at about 4 or about 12 weeks. The CDR3 covers 13 residues. Unmatched junction bases numbered 3, after V lost 2 bases and J lost 7 bases. The germline V gene has CDR1 SGHRS and CDR2 YFSETQ. The method was immunoSEQ multiplex PCR; TCRdb's version includes in-frame clones alone and lacks a portion of them. The data show roughly 150,000 clones, just over 90% seen once. This sample stems from a study of T cell responses to AZD1222 COVID-19 vaccine. General study findings and limits: White British ancestry dominated among donors, who included more females, and clonal diversity was possibly underestimated. Spike-specific TCR breadth and depth went up after people got two AZD1222 doses. CD4 TCRs covered the whole spike, strongest at regions 160-218 and 743-854.

This sequence joins TRBV5-1 and TRBJ2-1; TRBD2 aligns across 7 bases. This TCR was recovered from an adult who received the AZD1222 COVID-19 vaccine. The starting material was peripheral blood, obtained 28 days after the second AZD1222 dose. The CDR3 is CASSFREGNEQFF. CDR3 coding DNA: TGCGCCAGCAGCTTTAGGGAGGGGAATGAGCAGTTCTTC.